These T cell receptor beta chains were read from a single sample in a study of blood T cell repertoires in COVID-19. Assay used: immunoSEQ multiplex PCR; TCRdb lists only in-frame clones, some missing. The sample consists of hundreds of thousands of clones, about 86% of them appearing once. The sequenced material came from peripheral blood. The receptors shown here come from a woman aged 45-60 years with acute or convalescent COVID-19. CDR3s leave out the opening cysteine and the closing phenylalanine or tryptophan.

V | CDR3
TRBV2 | ASNRGDSNTGELF
TRBV6-6 | ASSYAGGGQPQH
TRBV19 | AARTGRDEKLF
TRBV29-1 | SVGALGDSYEQY
TRBV5-4 | ASSLALAGAHEQY
TRBV19 | ASSKETSGPYEQY
TRBV10-1 | ASSEQNTEAF
TRBV29-1 | SAGQRASYNEQF
TRBV10-3 | AISGGPRGDTDTQY
TRBV6-5 | ASSFDSDTYEQY
TRBV29-1 | SLAGGTDTQY
TRBV28 | ASGGAGAKSSYNEQF
TRBV28 | ASTSGSYEQY
TRBV2 | AGGTATSGSSNEQF
TRBV28 | ASSLLRTSGSSYEQY
TRBV2 | ASSRDRVYYGYT
TRBV2 | ASRAGGGEHNEQF
TRBV27 | ASSLSIGGSQPQH
TRBV5-1 | ASSLSPSGTTDTQY
TRBV5-4 | ASSPRTSGSNEQY
TRBV18 | ASSPNTGSEQF
TRBV2 | ASALKGRGTDTQY
TRBV12-1 | ASSSGTFQGGPEAF
TRBV13 | ASSLLSGETQY
TRBV2 | ASSDSGLDSYGYT
TRBV5-6 | ASSLGSLLSYEQY
TRBV5-1 | ASSIAGTGSAGELF
TRBV5-1 | ASSFIRTGGGGYT
TRBV5-6 | ASSFPSRDTEAF
TRBV19 | ASTISGANVLT
TRBV28 | ASSLYGQGYSPLH
TRBV29-1 | SGTVNTEAF
TRBV6-5 | ASSSPDRSFYEQY
TRBV28 | ASRFRSRGNSPLH
TRBV5-4 | ASSLVAGHNEQF
TRBV4-2 | ASSQESTANYGYT
TRBV29-1 | SVATANSNQPQH
TRBV11-2 | ASSLDLTGLNYGYT
TRBV7-2 | ASSPSNQPQH
TRBV11-2 | ASSLVGSGGWSYNEQF
TRBV18 | ASSPTGGAYGANVLT
TRBV2 | ASSLTGVAKNIQY
TRBV4-2 | ASSQDQPRQGANYGYT
TRBV28 | ASSLSSGGYGYT
TRBV7-2 | ASSLAAKDGQY
TRBV11-2 | ASSSLAGASYEQY
TRBV11-3 | ASSPAGTADTEAF
TRBV11-3 | ASSDREYTEAF
TRBV18 | ASSPLGTGNTGELF
TRBV11-3 | ASSLNSVYEQF
TRBV5-1 | ASSPTSGPLSGNEQF
TRBV14 | ASSQPSGRVASYNEQF